This note documents a single T cell receptor (beta chain) sequence. Antigen specificity is unknown. Germline values: CDR1 MGHRA, CDR2 YSYEKL. The CDR3 consists of 15 residues. V was pared by 0 bases and J by 5 bases, with 3 bases of the junction left unmatched. This record comes from a study of cytomegalovirus exposure and HLA in healthy donors. Whole-study findings and limits: In a later analysis, TCR beta V- and J-gene trimming was associated with a missense DCLRE1C variant.

In the PCR, 60 Vbeta and 13 Jbeta primers were used. Generated by immunoSEQ multiplex PCR, the TCRdb table keeps only in-frame clones and is missing some. This repertoire shows about 160,000 clones, about 71% found once; its top ten account for 2.5% to 3%. The chain recombines TRBV4-1 with TRBJ2-1; 8 bases fit TRBD2. The sequenced material came from PBMCs. The sequence was obtained from a woman aged 25 to 39 in good health and CMV-seronegative. CDR3 protein: CASSQELADDNEQFF. Written as DNA, the CDR3 is TGCGCCAGCAGCCAAGAACTAGCGGACGACAATGAGCAGTTCTTC.